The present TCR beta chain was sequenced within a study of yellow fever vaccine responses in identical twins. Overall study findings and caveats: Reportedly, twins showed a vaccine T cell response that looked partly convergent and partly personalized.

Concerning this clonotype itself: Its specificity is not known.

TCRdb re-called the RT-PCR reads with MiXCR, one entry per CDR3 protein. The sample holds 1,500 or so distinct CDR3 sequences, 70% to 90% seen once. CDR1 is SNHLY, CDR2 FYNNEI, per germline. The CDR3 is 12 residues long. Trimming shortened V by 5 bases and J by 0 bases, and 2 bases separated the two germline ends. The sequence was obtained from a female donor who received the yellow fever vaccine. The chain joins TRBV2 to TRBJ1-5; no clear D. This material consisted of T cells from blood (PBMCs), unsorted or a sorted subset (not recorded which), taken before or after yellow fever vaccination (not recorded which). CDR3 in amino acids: CASSNSNQPQHF. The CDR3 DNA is TGTGCCAGCAGTAATAGCAATCAGCCCCAGCATTTT.